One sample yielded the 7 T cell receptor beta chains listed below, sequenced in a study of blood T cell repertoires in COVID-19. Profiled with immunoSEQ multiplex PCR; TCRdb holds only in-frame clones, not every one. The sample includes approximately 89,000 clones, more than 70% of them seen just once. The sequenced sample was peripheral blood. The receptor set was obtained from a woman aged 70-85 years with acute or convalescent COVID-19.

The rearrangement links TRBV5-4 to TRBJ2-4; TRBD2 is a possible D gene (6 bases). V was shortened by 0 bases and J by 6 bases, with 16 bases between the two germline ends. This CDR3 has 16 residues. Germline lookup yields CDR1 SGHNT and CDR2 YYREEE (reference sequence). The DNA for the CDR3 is TGTGCCAGCAGCTTGGGGGGGACTTCCGTCGGAAACATTCAGTACTTC. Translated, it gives CASSLGGTSVGNIQYF.

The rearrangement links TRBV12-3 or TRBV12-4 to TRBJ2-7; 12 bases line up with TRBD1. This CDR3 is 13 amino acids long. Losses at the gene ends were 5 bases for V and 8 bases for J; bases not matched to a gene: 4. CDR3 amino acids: CASSAGTGGQQYV. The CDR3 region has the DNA TGTGCCAGCAGTGCCGGGACAGGGGGCCAGCAGTACGTC.

DNA for the CDR3: TGTGCCAGCAGCCTAAGAGGTGCGGGGGGCACAGATACGCAGTATTTT. Its translation is CASSLRGAGGTDTQYF. The chain joins TRBV3-1 (or the pseudogene TRBV3-2) to TRBJ2-3, with TRBD2 identical over 7 bases. The V and J ends lost 4 bases and 1 base, in that order; junction bases with no gene match: 8. The CDR3 sequence is 16 residues long. Germline CDR1 is LGHDT and CDR2 is YNNKEL (reference sequence).

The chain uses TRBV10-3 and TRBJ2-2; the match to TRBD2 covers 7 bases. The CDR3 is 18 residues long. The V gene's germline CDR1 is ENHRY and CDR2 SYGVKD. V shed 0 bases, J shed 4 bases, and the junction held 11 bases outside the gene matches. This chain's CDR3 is CAISESLGGSYGTGELFF. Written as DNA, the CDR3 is TGTGCCATCAGTGAGTCGTTGGGCGGGAGCTATGGCACCGGGGAGCTGTTTTTT.

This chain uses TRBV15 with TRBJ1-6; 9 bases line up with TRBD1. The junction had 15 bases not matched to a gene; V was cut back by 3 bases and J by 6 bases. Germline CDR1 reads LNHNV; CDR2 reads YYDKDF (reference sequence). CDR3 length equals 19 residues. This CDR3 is CATSRSLGQGNVRNSPLHF. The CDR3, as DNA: TGTGCCACCAGCAGGAGCCTCGGACAGGGGAACGTCCGTAATTCACCCCTCCACTTT.

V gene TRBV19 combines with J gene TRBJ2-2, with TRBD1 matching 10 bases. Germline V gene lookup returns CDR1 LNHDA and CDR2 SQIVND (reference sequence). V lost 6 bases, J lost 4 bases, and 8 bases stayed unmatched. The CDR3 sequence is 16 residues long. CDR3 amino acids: CASRGGQGRFTGELFF. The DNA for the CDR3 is TGTGCCAGTAGGGGGGGACAGGGGCGTTTCACCGGGGAGCTGTTTTTT.

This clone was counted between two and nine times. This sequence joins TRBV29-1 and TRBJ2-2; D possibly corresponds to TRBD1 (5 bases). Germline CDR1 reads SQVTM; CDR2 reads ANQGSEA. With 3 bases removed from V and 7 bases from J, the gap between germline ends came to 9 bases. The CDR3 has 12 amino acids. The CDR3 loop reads CSVDRGGGELFF. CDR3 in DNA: TGCAGCGTTGATAGGGGTGGCGGGGAGCTGTTTTTT.